The sequence of this T cell receptor beta chain was determined in a study of tumor and adjacent non-tumor tissue in lung cancer. V was shortened by 2 bases and J by 0 bases, with 13 bases between the two germline ends. The CDR3 totals 16 residues. The germline V gene has CDR1 MDHEN and CDR2 SYDVKM. TCRbeta libraries were built with three rounds of nested PCR, modified from ARM-PCR. TCRdb reprocessed the multiplex PCR reads with MiXCR, giving one entry per CDR3 protein. The sample has about 75,000 distinct CDR3 sequences; roughly 70% are singletons. RNA was extracted from bulk tissue without any cell sorting. More than 3 cm separated this lung sample from the edge of the tumor.

The V call is TRBV28, the J call TRBJ1-1, with D perhaps TRBD1 (6 bases). The sample consisted of distant non-tumor lung tissue. This TCR was recovered from a woman between 45 and 60 years old with non-small cell lung cancer. The CDR3 DNA sequence: TGTGCCAGCAGTTTACGAGGGGGAGAGATGAACACTGAAGCTTTCTTT. Protein sequence: CASSLRGGEMNTEAFF.